This TCR beta chain was found in a study of control samples from healthy donors and cancer patients. Trimming took off 4 bases at V and 2 bases at J, with 18 bases between the two ends. The CDR3 length is 16 residues. In germline, CDR1 is SGDLS, CDR2 YYNGEE. TCRdb's copy holds only in-frame clones and misses some; the assay was immunoSEQ multiplex PCR. The sample yields roughly 120,000 clones, around nine tenths seen once. Sequenced: blood. This rearrangement joins TRBV9 to TRBJ1-2, with D possibly matching TRBD1 (5 bases). The TCR originated in an older woman in good health. The CDR3 coding sequence is TGTGCCAGCAGCAAGAGTACCGGGACGGGAAACTATGGCTACACCTTC. This codes for CASSKSTGTGNYGYTF.